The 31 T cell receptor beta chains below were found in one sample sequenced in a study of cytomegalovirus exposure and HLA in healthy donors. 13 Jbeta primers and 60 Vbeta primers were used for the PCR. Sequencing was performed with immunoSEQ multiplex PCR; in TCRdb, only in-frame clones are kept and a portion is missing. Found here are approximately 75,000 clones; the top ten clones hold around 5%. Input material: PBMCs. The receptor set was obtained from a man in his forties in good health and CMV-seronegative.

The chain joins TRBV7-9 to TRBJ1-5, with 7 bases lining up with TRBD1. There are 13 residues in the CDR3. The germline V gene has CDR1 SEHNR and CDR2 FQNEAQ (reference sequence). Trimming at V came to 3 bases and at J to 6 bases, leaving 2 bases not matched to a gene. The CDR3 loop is CASSFSGGQPQHF. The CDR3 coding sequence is TGTGCCAGCAGCTTCTCAGGGGGTCAGCCCCAGCATTTT.

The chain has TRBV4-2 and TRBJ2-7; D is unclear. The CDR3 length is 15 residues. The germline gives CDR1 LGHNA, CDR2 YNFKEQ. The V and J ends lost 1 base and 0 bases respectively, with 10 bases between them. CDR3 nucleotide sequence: TGTGCCAGCAGCCAAGTAACCGGGTTCTCCTACGAGCAGTACTTC. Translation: CASSQVTGFSYEQYF.

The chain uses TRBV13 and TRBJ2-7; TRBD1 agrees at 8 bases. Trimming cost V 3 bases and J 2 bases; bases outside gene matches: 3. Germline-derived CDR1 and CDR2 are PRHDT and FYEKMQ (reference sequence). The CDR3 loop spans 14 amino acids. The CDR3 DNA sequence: TGTGCCAGCAGCTTTGGGGACAGGACCTACGAGCAGTACTTC. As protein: CASSFGDRTYEQYF.

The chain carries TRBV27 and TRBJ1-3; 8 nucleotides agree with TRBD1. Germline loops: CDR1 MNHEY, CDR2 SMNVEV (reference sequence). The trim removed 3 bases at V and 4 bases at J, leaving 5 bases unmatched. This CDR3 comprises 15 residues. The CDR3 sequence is CASSFGQGPGNTIYF. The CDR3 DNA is TGTGCCAGCAGTTTCGGACAGGGCCCAGGAAACACCATATATTTT.

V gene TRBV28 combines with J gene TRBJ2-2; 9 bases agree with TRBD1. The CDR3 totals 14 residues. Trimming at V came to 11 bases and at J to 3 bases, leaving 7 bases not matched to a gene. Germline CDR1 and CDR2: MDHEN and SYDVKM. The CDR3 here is CASGGQGYTGELFF. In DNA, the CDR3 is TGTGCCTCCGGGGGACAGGGTTACACCGGGGAGCTGTTTTTT.

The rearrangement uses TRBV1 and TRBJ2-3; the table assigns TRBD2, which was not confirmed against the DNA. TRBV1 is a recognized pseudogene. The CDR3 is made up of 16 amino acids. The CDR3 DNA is TGCACCAGCAGCCAAGATTGTCCTCGACTCACAGATACGCAGTATTTT. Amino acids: CTSSQDCPRLTDTQYF.

CDR3 DNA sequence: TGCGCCAGCAGCTTGGTTACAGGGGCCGTCACTGAAGCTTTCTTT. Translation gives CASSLVTGAVTEAFF. The chain joins TRBV5-1 to TRBJ1-1; the match to TRBD1 covers 7 bases. Unmatched junction bases numbered 6, after V lost 0 bases and J lost 4 bases. The CDR3 has 15 residues. Germline-derived CDR1 and CDR2 are SGHRS and YFSETQ. The full variable domain, with the rest looked up from reference TRBV5-1 and TRBJ1-1, is KAGVTQTPRYLIKTRGQQVTLSCSPISGHRSVSWYQQTPGQGLQFLFEYFSETQRNKGNFPGRFSGRQFSNSRSEMNVSTLELGDSALYLCASSLVTGAVTEAFFGQGTRLTVV.

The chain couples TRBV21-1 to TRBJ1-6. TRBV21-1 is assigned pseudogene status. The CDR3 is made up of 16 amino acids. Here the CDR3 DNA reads TGTGCCAGCAGCCCCCCTGGTTCGGTATCAAATTCACCCCTCCACTTT. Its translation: CASSPPGSVSNSPLHF.

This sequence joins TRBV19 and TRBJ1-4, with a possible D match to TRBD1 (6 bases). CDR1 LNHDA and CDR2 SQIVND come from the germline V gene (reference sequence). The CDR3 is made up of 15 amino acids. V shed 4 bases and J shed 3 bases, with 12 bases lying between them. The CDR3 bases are TGTGCCAGTAGTACCCGGGACACCGCTAATGAAAAACTGTTTTTT. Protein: CASSTRDTANEKLFF.

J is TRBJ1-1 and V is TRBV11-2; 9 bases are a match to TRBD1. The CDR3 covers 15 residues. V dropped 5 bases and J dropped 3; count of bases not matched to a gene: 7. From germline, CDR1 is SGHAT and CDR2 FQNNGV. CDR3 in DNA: TGTGCCAGCAGCCCCGGGACAGGGTATGACACTGAAGCTTTCTTT. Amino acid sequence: CASSPGTGYDTEAFF. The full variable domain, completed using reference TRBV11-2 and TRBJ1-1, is EAGVAQSPRYKIIEKRQSVAFWCNPISGHATLYWYQQILGQGPKLLIQFQNNGVVDDSQLPKDRFSAERLKGVDSTLKIQPAKLEDSAVYLCASSPGTGYDTEAFFGQGTRLTVV.

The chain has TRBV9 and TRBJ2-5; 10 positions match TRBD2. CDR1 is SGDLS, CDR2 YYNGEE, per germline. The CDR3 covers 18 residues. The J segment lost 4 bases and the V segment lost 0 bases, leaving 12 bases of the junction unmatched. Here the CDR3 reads CASSVGTTAGGPIETQYF. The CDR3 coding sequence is TGTGCCAGCAGCGTAGGAACAACAGCGGGGGGGCCAATAGAGACCCAGTACTTC.

The CDR3 spells CATSRDLTGHLVENTQYF. The CDR3 DNA is TGTGCCACCAGCAGAGATCTAACAGGCCATTTGGTTGAAAATACGCAGTATTTT. The chain couples TRBV15 to TRBJ2-3; a possible D gene is TRBD1 (5 bases). The CDR3 is made up of 18 amino acids. V was clipped by 0 bases and J by 7 bases, with 23 bases between them. Looked up from germline, CDR1 is LNHNV and CDR2 is YYDKDF (reference sequence).

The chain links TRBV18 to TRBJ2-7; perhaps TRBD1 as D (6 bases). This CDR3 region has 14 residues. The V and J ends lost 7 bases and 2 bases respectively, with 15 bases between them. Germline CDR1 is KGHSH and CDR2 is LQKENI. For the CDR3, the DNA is TGTGCCAGCTTTCAGCCGGGACAAACCTACGAGCAGTACTTC. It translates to CASFQPGQTYEQYF.

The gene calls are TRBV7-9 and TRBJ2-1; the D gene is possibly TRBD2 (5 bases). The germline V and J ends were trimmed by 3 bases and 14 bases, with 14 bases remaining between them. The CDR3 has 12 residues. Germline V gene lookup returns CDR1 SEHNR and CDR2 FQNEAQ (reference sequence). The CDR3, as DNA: TGTGCCAGCAGCTTTGGGGAGATGGGAGAGTTCTTC. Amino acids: CASSFGEMGEFF.

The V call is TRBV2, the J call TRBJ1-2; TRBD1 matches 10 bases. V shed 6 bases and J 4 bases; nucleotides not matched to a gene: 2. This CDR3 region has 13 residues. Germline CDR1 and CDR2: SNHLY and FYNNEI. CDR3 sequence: CASSDRGLYGYTF. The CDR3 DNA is TGTGCCAGCAGCGACAGGGGGCTCTATGGCTACACCTTC. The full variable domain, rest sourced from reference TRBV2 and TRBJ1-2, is EPEVTQTPSHQVTQMGQEVILRCVPISNHLYFYWYRQILGQKVEFLVSFYNNEISEKSEIFDDQFSVERPDGSNFTLKIRSTKLEDSAMYFCASSDRGLYGYTFGSGTRLTVV.

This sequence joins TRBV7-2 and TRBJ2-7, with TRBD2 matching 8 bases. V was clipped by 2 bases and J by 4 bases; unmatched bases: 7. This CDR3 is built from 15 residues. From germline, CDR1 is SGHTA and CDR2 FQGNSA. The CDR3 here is CASSLNSGRTYEQYF. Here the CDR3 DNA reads TGTGCCAGCAGCTTAAACAGCGGGAGAACGTACGAGCAGTACTTC.

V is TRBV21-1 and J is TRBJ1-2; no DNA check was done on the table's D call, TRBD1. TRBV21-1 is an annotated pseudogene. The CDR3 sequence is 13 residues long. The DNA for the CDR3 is TGTGCCAGCCCCCGGGACAGGGGTTATGGCTACACCTTC. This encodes CASPRDRGYGYTF.

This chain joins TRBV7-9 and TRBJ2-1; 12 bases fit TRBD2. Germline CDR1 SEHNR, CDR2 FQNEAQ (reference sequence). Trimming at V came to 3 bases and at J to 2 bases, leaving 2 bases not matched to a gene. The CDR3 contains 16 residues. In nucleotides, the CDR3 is TGTGCCAGCAGCTTCGCTAGCGGGAGGGCCTACAATGAGCAGTTCTTC. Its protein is CASSFASGRAYNEQFF. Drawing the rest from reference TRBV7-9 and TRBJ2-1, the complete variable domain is DTGVSQNPRHKITKRGQNVTFRCDPISEHNRLYWYRQTLGQGPEFLTYFQNEAQLEKSRLLSDRFSAERPKGSFSTLEIQRTEQGDSAMYLCASSFASGRAYNEQFFGPGTRLTVL.

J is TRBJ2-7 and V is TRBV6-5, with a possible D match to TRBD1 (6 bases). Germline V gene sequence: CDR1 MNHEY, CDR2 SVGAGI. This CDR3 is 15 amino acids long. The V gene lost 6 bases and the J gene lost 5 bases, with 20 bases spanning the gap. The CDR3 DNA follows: TGTGCCAGCAGAACTACAGGGTCGGGTGTCCACGAGCAGTACTTC. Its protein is CASRTTGSGVHEQYF.

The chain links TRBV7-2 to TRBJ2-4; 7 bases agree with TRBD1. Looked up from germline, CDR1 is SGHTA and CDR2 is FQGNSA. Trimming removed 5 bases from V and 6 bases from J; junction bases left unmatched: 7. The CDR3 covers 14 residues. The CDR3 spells CASSIRGSLNIQYF. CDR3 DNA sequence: TGTGCCAGCAGCATCAGGGGGTCATTAAACATTCAGTACTTC.

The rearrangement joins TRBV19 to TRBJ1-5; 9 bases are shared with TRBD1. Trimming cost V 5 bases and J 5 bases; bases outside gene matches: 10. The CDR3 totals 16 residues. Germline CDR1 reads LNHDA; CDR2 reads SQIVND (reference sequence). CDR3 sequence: CASSPGWDRVDQPQHF. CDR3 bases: TGTGCCAGTAGTCCTGGGTGGGACAGGGTTGATCAGCCCCAGCATTTT.

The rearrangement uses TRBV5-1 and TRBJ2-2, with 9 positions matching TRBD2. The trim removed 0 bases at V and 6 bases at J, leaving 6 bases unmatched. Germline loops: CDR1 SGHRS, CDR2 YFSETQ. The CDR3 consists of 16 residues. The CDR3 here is CASSLGISGSSGELFF. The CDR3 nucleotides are TGCGCCAGCAGCTTGGGGATTAGCGGGAGCTCCGGGGAGCTGTTTTTT.

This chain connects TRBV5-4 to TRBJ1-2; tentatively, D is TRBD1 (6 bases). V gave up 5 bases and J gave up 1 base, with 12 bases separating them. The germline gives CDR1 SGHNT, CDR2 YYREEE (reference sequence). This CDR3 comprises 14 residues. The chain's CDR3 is CASRKGGDNYGYTF. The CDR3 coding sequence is TGTGCCAGCAGGAAAGGGGGGGATAACTATGGCTACACCTTC.

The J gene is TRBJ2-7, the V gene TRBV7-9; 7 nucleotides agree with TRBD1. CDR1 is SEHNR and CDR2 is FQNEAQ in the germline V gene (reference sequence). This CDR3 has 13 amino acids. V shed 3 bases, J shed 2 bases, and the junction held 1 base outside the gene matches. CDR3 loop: CASSFGTAYEQYF. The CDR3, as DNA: TGTGCCAGCAGCTTCGGGACAGCCTACGAGCAGTACTTC.

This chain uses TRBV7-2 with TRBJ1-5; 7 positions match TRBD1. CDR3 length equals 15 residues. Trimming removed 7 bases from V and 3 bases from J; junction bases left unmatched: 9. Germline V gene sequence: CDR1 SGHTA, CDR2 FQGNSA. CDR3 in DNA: TGTGCCAGCACCACAGGGGTCCGACTCAATCAGCCCCAGCATTTT. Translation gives CASTTGVRLNQPQHF.

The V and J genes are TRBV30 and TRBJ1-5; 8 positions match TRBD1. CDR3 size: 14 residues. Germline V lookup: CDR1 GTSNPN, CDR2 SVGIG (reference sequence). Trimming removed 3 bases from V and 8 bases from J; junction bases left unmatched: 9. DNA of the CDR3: TGTGCCTGGAGCACGACAGGGGTCGGTGAGCCCCAGCATTTT. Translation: CAWSTTGVGEPQHF.

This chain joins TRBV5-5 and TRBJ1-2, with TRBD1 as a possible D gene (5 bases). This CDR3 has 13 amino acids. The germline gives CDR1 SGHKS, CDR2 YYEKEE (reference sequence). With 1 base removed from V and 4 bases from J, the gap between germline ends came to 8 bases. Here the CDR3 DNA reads TGTGCCAGCAGCTTGAGGGGTGGCTATGGCTACACCTTC. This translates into CASSLRGGYGYTF.

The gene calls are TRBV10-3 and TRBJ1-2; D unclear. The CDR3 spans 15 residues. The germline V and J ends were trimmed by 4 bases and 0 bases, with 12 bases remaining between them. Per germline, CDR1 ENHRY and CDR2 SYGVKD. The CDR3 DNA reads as TGTGCCATCAGTGGCCAGGTGACGACTAACTATGGCTACACCTTC. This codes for CAISGQVTTNYGYTF.

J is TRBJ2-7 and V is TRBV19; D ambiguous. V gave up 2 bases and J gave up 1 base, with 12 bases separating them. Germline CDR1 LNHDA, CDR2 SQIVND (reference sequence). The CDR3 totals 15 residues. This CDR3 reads CASSIRVSVSYEQYF. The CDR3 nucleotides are TGTGCCAGTAGTATACGGGTGAGCGTTTCCTACGAGCAGTACTTC.

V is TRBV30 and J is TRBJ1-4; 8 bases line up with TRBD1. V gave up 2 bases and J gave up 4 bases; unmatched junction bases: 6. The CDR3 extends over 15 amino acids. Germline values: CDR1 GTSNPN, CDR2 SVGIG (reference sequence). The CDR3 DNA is TGTGCCTGGAGTTCCAGGGACAGGAGTAATGAAAAACTGTTTTTT. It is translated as CAWSSRDRSNEKLFF.

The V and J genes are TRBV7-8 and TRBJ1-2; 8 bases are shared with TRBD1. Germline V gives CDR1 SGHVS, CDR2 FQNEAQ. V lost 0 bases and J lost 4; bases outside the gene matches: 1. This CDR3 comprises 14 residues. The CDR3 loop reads CASSLATGGYGYTF. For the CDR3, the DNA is TGTGCCAGCAGCTTAGCCACAGGGGGCTATGGCTACACCTTC.